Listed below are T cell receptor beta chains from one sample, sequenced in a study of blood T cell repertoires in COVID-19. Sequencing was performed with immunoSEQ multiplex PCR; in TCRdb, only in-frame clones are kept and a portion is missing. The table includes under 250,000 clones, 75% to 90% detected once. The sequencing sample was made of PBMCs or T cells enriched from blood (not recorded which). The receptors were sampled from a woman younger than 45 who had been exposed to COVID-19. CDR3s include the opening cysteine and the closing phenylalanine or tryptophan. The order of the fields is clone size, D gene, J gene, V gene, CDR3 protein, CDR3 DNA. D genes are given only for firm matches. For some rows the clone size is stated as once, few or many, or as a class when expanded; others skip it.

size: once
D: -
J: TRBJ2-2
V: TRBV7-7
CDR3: CASSSLNTGELFF
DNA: TGTGCTAGCAGCTCCTTGAACACCGGGGAGCTGTTTTTT

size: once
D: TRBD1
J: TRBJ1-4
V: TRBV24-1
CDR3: CATSDPRDREKLFF
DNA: TGTGCCACCAGTGACCCCCGGGACAGGGAAAAACTGTTTTTT

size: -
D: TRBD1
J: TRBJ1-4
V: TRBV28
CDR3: CASSTLDRGTNEKLFF
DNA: TGTGCCAGCAGTACCCTTGACAGGGGAACTAATGAAAAACTGTTTTTT

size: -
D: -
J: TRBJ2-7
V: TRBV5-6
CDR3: CASSLGQDRDEQYF
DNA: TGTGCCAGCAGCTTGGGACAGGATCGCGACGAGCAGTACTTC

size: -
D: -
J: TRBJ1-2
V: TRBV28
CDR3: CASSWAFGYTF
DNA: TGTGCCAGCAGTTGGGCCTTTGGCTACACCTTC

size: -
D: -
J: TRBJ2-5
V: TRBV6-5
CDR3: CASSIKETQYF
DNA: TGTGCCAGCAGTATAAAAGAGACCCAGTACTTC

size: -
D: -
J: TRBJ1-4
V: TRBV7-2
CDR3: CASSSSLSGRNEKLFF
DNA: TGTGCCAGCAGCTCCTCCCTCTCGGGGAGGAATGAAAAACTGTTTTTT

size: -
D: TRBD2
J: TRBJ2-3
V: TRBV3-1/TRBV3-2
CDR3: CASSQDSGLAGSLGLPSDTQYF
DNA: TGTGCCAGCAGCCAAGATTCCGGACTAGCGGGTAGTCTCGGGCTGCCCTCAGATACGCAGTATTTT

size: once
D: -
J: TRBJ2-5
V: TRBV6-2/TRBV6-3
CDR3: CASSYDEVKTQYF
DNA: TGTGCCAGCAGTTACGACGAGGTTAAGACCCAGTACTTC

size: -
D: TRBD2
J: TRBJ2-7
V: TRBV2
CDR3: CASSEGLAGVKFYEQYF
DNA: TGTGCCAGCAGTGAAGGACTAGCGGGAGTTAAATTCTACGAGCAGTACTTC

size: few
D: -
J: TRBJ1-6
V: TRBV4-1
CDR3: CASSQGADLSPLHF
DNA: TGCGCCAGCAGCCAGGGGGCGGACCTTTCCCCCCTCCACTTT

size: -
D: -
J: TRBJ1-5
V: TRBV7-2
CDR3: CASSYELGNQPQHF
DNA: TGTGCCAGCAGCTATGAATTAGGCAATCAGCCCCAGCATTTT

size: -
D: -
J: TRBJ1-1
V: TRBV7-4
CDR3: CASSLVFYRRPAFF
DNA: TGTGCCAGCAGCTTAGTCTTCTACCGGCGGCCGGCTTTCTTT

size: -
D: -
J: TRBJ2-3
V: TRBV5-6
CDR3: CASSWDSGTQYF
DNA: TGTGCCAGCAGCTGGGACTCTGGCACGCAGTATTTT

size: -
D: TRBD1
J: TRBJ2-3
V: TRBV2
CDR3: CASSEGQGVTKSDTQYF
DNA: TGTGCCAGCAGTGAGGGACAGGGGGTCACGAAGTCAGATACGCAGTATTTT

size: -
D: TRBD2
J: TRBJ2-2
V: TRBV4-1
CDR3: CASSPGLAGAANTGELFF
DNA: TGCGCCAGCAGCCCAGGACTAGCGGGAGCGGCGAACACCGGGGAGCTGTTTTTT

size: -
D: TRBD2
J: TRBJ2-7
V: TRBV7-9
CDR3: CASSLASLAGVEQYF
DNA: TGTGCCAGCAGCTTAGCGAGTCTAGCGGGAGTCGAGCAGTACTTC

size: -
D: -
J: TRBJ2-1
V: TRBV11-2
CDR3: CASSLVRRRRGGNEQFF
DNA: TGTGCCAGCAGCTTAGTGCGCAGGCGGAGAGGAGGCAATGAGCAGTTCTTC

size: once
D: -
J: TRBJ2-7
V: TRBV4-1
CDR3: CASSHGQILGGEQYF
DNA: TGCGCCAGCAGCCACGGACAAATCCTGGGGGGCGAGCAGTACTTC

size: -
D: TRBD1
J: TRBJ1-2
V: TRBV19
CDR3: CASTHPGQGIYGYTF
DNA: TGTGCCAGTACCCACCCGGGACAGGGGATCTATGGCTACACCTTC

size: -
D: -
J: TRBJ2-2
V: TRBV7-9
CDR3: CASSGGTENTGELFF
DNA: TGTGCCAGCAGTGGCGGGACAGAGAACACCGGGGAGCTGTTTTTT

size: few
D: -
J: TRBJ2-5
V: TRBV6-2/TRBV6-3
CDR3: CASSYSGARETQYF
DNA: TGTGCCAGCAGTTACTCAGGGGCGAGAGAGACCCAGTACTTC

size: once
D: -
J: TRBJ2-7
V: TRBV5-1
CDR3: CASSLGHNYEQYF
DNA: TGCGCCAGCAGCTTAGGACATAACTACGAGCAGTACTTC

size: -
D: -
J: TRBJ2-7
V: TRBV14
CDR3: CASSQGNGGYARYEQYF
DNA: TGTGCCAGCAGCCAAGGGAATGGGGGGTACGCCAGATACGAGCAGTACTTC

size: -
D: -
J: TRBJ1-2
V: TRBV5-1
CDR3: CASSLAGPNYGYTF
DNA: TGCGCCAGCAGCTTGGCAGGGCCTAACTATGGCTACACCTTC

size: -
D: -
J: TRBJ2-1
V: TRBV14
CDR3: CASSQDRQVTGQFF
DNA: TGTGCCAGCAGCCAAGATCGGCAGGTCACAGGGCAGTTCTTC

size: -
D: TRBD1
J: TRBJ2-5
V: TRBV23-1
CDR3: CASSQQADRDGETQYF
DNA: TGCGCCAGCAGTCAACAAGCCGACAGGGATGGTGAGACCCAGTACTTC

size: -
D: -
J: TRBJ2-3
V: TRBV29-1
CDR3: CSVIRGNTDTQYF
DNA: TGCAGCGTGATACGGGGAAACACAGATACGCAGTATTTT

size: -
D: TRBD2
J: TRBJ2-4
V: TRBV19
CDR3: CASSIAGGPGDIQYF
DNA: TGTGCCAGTAGTATAGCGGGAGGGCCGGGGGACATTCAGTACTTC

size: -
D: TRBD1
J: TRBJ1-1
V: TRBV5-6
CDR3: CASSSTGEAFF
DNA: TGTGCCAGCAGCTCGACAGGGGAAGCTTTCTTT

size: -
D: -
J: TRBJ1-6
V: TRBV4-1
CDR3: CASSHPGANSPLHF
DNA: TGCGCCAGCAGCCACCCAGGCGCAAACTCACCCCTCCACTTT

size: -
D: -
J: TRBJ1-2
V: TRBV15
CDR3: CATSRDSVDYGYTF
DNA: TGTGCCACCAGCAGAGATAGTGTCGACTATGGCTACACCTTC

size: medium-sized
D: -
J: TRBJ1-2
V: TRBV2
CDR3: CASSPLTMVTNYGYTF
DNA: TGTGCCAGCAGCCCCCTTACAATGGTTACTAACTATGGCTACACCTTC